This TCR beta chain was identified in a study of CD8+ T cells in alopecia areata. Points from the study as a whole: Relative to normal scalp, lesional scalp, especially alopecia totalis/universalis, showed higher clonality. Possibly as an HLA-related effect, TCR sharing across patients appeared less clear than in mice.

Extraction of RNA preceded its reverse transcription into cDNA, which served as the sequencing template. The data were produced by immunoSEQ multiplex PCR, yet TCRdb's version contains in-frame clones alone and is incomplete. The repertoire holds 110,000 or so clones, with roughly two thirds as singletons. Starting from PBMCs, sorting isolated CD4+ and CD8+ T cells. This clone was observed once. The antigen remains unidentified. The specimen sequenced was CD4+ T cells sorted from blood. The receptor was derived from a human donor in good health.

In nucleotides, the CDR3 is TGTGCCAGCAGCTTGGGGTTCGAGGGTCAAGAGACCCAGTACTTC. Encoded protein: CASSLGFEGQETQYF. V and J are TRBV5-6 and TRBJ2-5; D possibly corresponds to TRBD2 (5 bases). Trimming pared 0 bases from V and 2 bases from J, leaving 11 bases between. The CDR3 loop spans 15 amino acids. Germline CDR1 and CDR2: SGHDT and YYEEEE.